The clone carrying this TCR beta chain turned up a few times. The antigen remains unidentified. The CDR3 is made up of 15 amino acids. The ends were cut back, 1 base at V and 6 bases at J, with 13 bases in the middle. Germline CDR1 and CDR2: SGDLS and YYNGEE. This record belongs to a study of T cell repertoires in cytomegalovirus infection. Study information: Public TCR beta signature analysis indicated the presence of both CMV infection and matching HLA type.

Study-level points and caveats: CMV-specific HLA-C-restricted TCR beta clonotypes dominated the ex vivo response.

From the reads, TCRdb called clonotypes with MiXCR, one entry per CDR3 protein. The data hold approximately 240,000 distinct CDR3 sequences, with 9% to 15% observed a single time. The clonotype originates from a human donor in good health (CMV status not recorded). Some clones in this sample may be carry-over from other donors' samples. The V and J genes are TRBV9 and TRBJ2-2, with D unclear. Sequenced: PBMCs. The CDR3 spells CASSVTDVLAGELFF. The CDR3 nucleotides are TGTGCCAGCAGCGTAACCGATGTGCTGGCCGGGGAGCTGTTTTTT.